Presented here are 29 T cell receptor beta chains from one specimen sequenced in a study of cytomegalovirus exposure and HLA in healthy donors. The PCR made use of 60 Vbeta and 13 Jbeta primers. The assay was immunoSEQ multiplex PCR, and TCRdb's table has in-frame clones only and misses some. The repertoire holds about 200,000 clones, with more than 75% as singletons. The material sequenced was PBMCs. These receptors were obtained from a woman in her 30s in good health and CMV-seropositive.

This chain joins TRBV2 and TRBJ2-3, with no clear D. Germline V gene sequence: CDR1 SNHLY, CDR2 FYNNEI. Trimming cost V 2 bases and J 4 bases, with 13 bases left between them. This CDR3 comprises 15 residues. CDR3 amino acids: CASSERTENSDTQYF. For the CDR3, the DNA is TGTGCCAGCAGTGAACGTACCGAGAATTCAGATACGCAGTATTTT.

The rearrangement uses TRBV10-3 and TRBJ1-2, with D unresolved. This CDR3 is 15 amino acids long. Germline V CDR1 and CDR2: ENHRY, SYGVKD. The ends were cut back, 0 bases at V and 7 bases at J, with 15 bases in the middle. CDR3 sequence: CAISESSAAAGGYTF. CDR3 nucleotide sequence: TGTGCCATCAGTGAGTCGAGCGCGGCAGCTGGTGGCTACACCTTC.

The count of this clone is one. The rearrangement links TRBV27 to TRBJ2-7; no clear D. Germline V gene lookup returns CDR1 MNHEY and CDR2 SMNVEV (reference sequence). V was shortened by 0 bases and J by 2 bases, with 8 bases between the two germline ends. This CDR3 has 14 amino acids. As DNA, the CDR3 is TGTGCCAGCAGTTTATCGGCCCGTACCTACGAGCAGTACTTC. It translates to CASSLSARTYEQYF.

The chain carries TRBV13 and TRBJ2-5; 9 nucleotides line up with TRBD2. The CDR3 runs to 16 residues. In germline, CDR1 is PRHDT, CDR2 FYEKMQ (reference sequence). Trimming at V came to 5 bases and at J to 5 bases, leaving 12 bases not matched to a gene. CDR3 in amino acids: CASSPHTGTSRETQYF. The CDR3 bases are TGTGCCAGCAGCCCTCATACCGGGACTAGCCGGGAGACCCAGTACTTC.

This clone is a singleton in its sample. V usage is TRBV9 and J usage is TRBJ2-1; 10 bases are shared with TRBD2. The CDR3 consists of 20 residues. V gave up 0 bases and J gave up 3 bases; unmatched junction bases: 15. CDR1 and CDR2 (germline): SGDLS, YYNGEE. The chain's CDR3 is CASSVGDSGRSLSLYNEQFF. CDR3 bases: TGTGCCAGCAGCGTAGGTGATAGCGGGAGGTCACTCTCCCTCTACAATGAGCAGTTCTTC. Supplemented by reference TRBV9 and TRBJ2-1, the full variable domain reads DSGVTQTPKHLITATGQRVTLRCSPRSGDLSVYWYQQSLDQGLQFLIQYYNGEERAKGNILERFSAQQFPDLHSELNLSSLELGDSALYFCASSVGDSGRSLSLYNEQFFGPGTRLTVL.

The genes are TRBV6-6 and TRBJ1-4, with D unclear. V was trimmed by 4 bases and J by 3 bases, leaving 12 bases between them. Looked up from germline, CDR1 is MNHNY and CDR2 is SVGAGI (reference sequence). The CDR3 has 15 residues. The CDR3 sequence: CASSFRISANEKLFF. The CDR3, as DNA: TGTGCCAGCAGTTTCAGGATTTCGGCTAATGAAAAACTGTTTTTT.

The CDR3 here is CASSRDRSYNEQFF. In DNA, the CDR3 is TGTGCCAGCTCTAGAGACCGCTCCTACAATGAGCAGTTCTTC. The chain has TRBV27 and TRBJ2-1; no firm D call. The germline V gene has CDR1 MNHEY and CDR2 SMNVEV (reference sequence). The CDR3 totals 14 residues. V lost 8 bases and J 0 bases, leaving 11 bases between the germline ends.

About this clone: The identical CDR3 is also encoded by other nucleotide sequences in the sample. The chain combines TRBV5-1 with TRBJ2-7, with D tentatively TRBD2 (6 bases). CDR1 and CDR2 from the germline V gene are SGHRS and YFSETQ. The CDR3 runs to 14 residues. Deletions cut 4 bases from V and 1 base from J, with 12 bases between. CDR3 sequence: CASSLGGQSYEQYF. The CDR3 DNA reads TGCGCCAGCAGCCTGGGAGGCCAGTCCTACGAGCAGTACTTC.

The genes are TRBV18 and TRBJ1-1; D gene ambiguous. This CDR3 contains 11 residues. Germline V gives CDR1 KGHSH, CDR2 LQKENI. Trimming stripped 1 base from V and 7 bases from J, with 4 bases between. CDR3 loop: CASSPQSEAFF. CDR3 sequence (DNA): TGTGCCAGCTCACCACAGAGTGAAGCTTTCTTT.

The chain joins TRBV15 to TRBJ1-1, with TRBD1 matching 7 bases. V dropped 5 bases and J dropped 0; count of bases not matched to a gene: 12. This CDR3 has 17 amino acids. Per the germline V gene, CDR1 is LNHNV and CDR2 is YYDKDF (reference sequence). DNA of the CDR3: TGTGCCACCAGCGATCGATTGGGACAGCTAATGAACACTGAAGCTTTCTTT. This sequence encodes CATSDRLGQLMNTEAFF.

This clone was observed a handful of times. The V gene is TRBV6-4, the J gene TRBJ2-1; 7 bases align to TRBD2. Germline loops: CDR1 MRHNA, CDR2 SNTAGT. CDR3 size: 15 residues. The J segment lost 3 bases and the V segment lost 4 bases, leaving 6 bases of the junction unmatched. The CDR3 reads CASSAASGDYNEQFF. In DNA, the CDR3 is TGTGCCAGCAGTGCAGCAAGCGGGGACTACAATGAGCAGTTCTTC.

V and J are TRBV5-1 and TRBJ2-2; D is unresolved. Germline assignment: CDR1 SGHRS and CDR2 YFSETQ. V lost 0 bases, J lost 4 bases, and 7 bases lay in between. This CDR3 region has 14 residues. The CDR3 reads CASSLGGGTGELFF. CDR3 nucleotides: TGCGCCAGCAGCTTGGGCGGCGGCACCGGGGAGCTGTTTTTT.

The gene calls are TRBV11-3 and TRBJ1-1, with 12 nucleotides matching TRBD1. J gave up 4 bases and V 6 bases, and 3 bases lay outside the gene matches. CDR3 size: 14 residues. The germline CDR1 and CDR2 sequences are SGHNT and YENEEA. This CDR3 reads CASRGTGGRTEAFF. CDR3 bases: TGTGCCAGCAGAGGGACAGGGGGCCGCACTGAAGCTTTCTTT. Full variable domain (missing parts from reference TRBV11-3 and TRBJ1-1): EAGVVQSPRYKIIEKKQPVAFWCNPISGHNTLYWYLQNLGQGPELLIRYENEEAVDDSQLPKDRFSAERLKGVDSTLKIQPAELGDSAVYLCASRGTGGRTEAFFGQGTRLTVV.

V and J are TRBV7-9 and TRBJ2-1; D unresolved. Per germline, CDR1 SEHNR and CDR2 FQNEAQ (reference sequence). Trimming removed 2 bases at V and 8 bases at J, with 4 bases between. CDR3 size: 11 residues. DNA for the CDR3: TGTGCCAGCAGCTTAATCGATGAGCAGTTCTTC. Translated, it gives CASSLIDEQFF.

The chain joins TRBV16 to TRBJ2-4; 7 bases agree with TRBD2. The germline V gene encodes CDR1 KGHSY and CDR2 FQNENV. This CDR3 contains 16 residues. V was pared by 0 bases and J by 1 base, with 3 bases of the junction left unmatched. The CDR3 loop is CASSQSGGSAKNIQYF. CDR3 nucleotides: TGTGCCAGCAGCCAATCCGGGGGGTCGGCCAAAAACATTCAGTACTTC.

This chain joins TRBV5-4 and TRBJ1-1; D gene ambiguous. Germline V gives CDR1 SGHNT, CDR2 YYREEE (reference sequence). Trimming took off 4 bases at V and 1 base at J, with 11 bases between the two ends. This CDR3 is 14 amino acids long. This CDR3 reads CASSPPLANTEAFF. The DNA of the CDR3 is TGTGCCAGCAGCCCCCCCTTAGCGAACACTGAAGCTTTCTTT.

The chain has TRBV4-1 and TRBJ2-3, with D perhaps matching TRBD2 (6 bases). The CDR3 contains 14 residues. V lost 2 bases and J lost 5, with 11 bases in between. Germline values: CDR1 MGHRA, CDR2 YSYEKL. CDR3 residues: CASSQSRGRDTQYF. CDR3 in DNA: TGCGCCAGCAGCCAATCCCGGGGGAGAGATACGCAGTATTTT.

The chain carries TRBV11-3 and TRBJ2-7, with 9 bases that match TRBD2. The CDR3 is made up of 14 amino acids. Germline-derived CDR1 and CDR2 are SGHNT and YENEEA. Trimming cost V 5 bases and J 5 bases; bases outside gene matches: 7. Written as DNA, the CDR3 is TGTGCCAGCAGCGTAGCGGGAGACGCTAACGAGCAGTACTTC. This translates into CASSVAGDANEQYF.

The V call is TRBV7-6, the J call TRBJ1-5; 8 bases align to TRBD1. Germline values: CDR1 SGHVS, CDR2 FNYEAQ. Unmatched junction bases numbered 4, after V lost 5 bases and J lost 4 bases. This CDR3 has 14 residues. The CDR3 reads CASSPDRGNQPQHF. CDR3 coding DNA: TGTGCCAGCAGCCCCGACAGGGGTAATCAGCCCCAGCATTTT.

V gene TRBV1 combines with J gene TRBJ1-5. TRBV1 is assigned pseudogene status. This CDR3 has 13 residues. The CDR3 protein is CTSREESNQPQHF. The CDR3 nucleotides read TGCACCAGCAGAGAGGAAAGCAATCAGCCCCAGCATTTT.

The chain combines TRBV5-4 with TRBJ2-7, with TRBD2 matching 7 bases. Germline CDR1 reads SGHNT; CDR2 reads YYREEE (reference sequence). The length of the CDR3 is 12 residues. V lost 1 base to trimming and J lost 5 bases; unmatched junction nucleotides: 0. Written as DNA, the CDR3 is TGTGCCAGCAGCTTGACTAGCGACGAGCAGTACTTC. Translating it yields CASSLTSDEQYF.

This clone came up a few times. The chain couples TRBV30 to TRBJ1-3; TRBD1 is a possible D gene (6 bases). The CDR3 runs 11 residues. V was shortened by 5 bases and J by 7 bases, with 9 bases between the two germline ends. CDR1 GTSNPN and CDR2 SVGIG come from the germline V gene (reference sequence). CDR3: CAWARGNTIYF. The CDR3 region has the DNA TGTGCCTGGGCGAGGGGGAACACCATATATTTT.

The V call is TRBV6-5, the J call TRBJ2-7; 9 bases align to TRBD1. Germline V CDR1 and CDR2: MNHEY, SVGAGI. V lost 3 bases to trimming and J lost 5 bases; unmatched junction nucleotides: 5. CDR3 length: 14 amino acids. DNA of the CDR3: TGTGCCAGCAGTTATCCGGGACAGGGTGACGAGCAGTACTTC. Translation gives CASSYPGQGDEQYF.

The chain links TRBV23-1 to TRBJ1-1; D is possibly TRBD1 (6 bases). TRBV23-1 carries the ORF label, with uncertain function. This CDR3 has 15 amino acids. V lost 2 bases to trimming and J lost 5 bases, with 15 bases between them. The DNA of the CDR3 is TGCGCCAGCAGTCAAAGTTTAGCAGGGGCGACTGAAGCTTTCTTT. This encodes CASSQSLAGATEAFF.

The J gene is TRBJ2-2, the V gene TRBV7-8; 10 positions agree with TRBD1. Germline assignment: CDR1 SGHVS and CDR2 FQNEAQ. There are 16 residues in the CDR3. Trimming cost V 8 bases and J 4 bases; bases outside gene matches: 10. CDR3 nucleotide sequence: TGTGCCAGCTTCCCCTCGGGGACAGGGGTCACCGGGGAGCTGTTTTTT. Protein: CASFPSGTGVTGELFF.

This clone is a singleton in its sample. The chain has TRBV5-5 and TRBJ2-7, with 12 bases lining up with TRBD2. The CDR3 extends over 15 amino acids. Germline trimming cut 3 bases from V and 5 bases from J; bases unmatched to any gene: 6. Germline lookup yields CDR1 SGHKS and CDR2 YYEKEE (reference sequence). The CDR3 DNA reads TGTGCCAGCAGCTGGACTAGCGGGATCGGGAACGAGCAGTACTTC. Translation: CASSWTSGIGNEQYF. Variable domain in full (rest from reference TRBV5-5 and TRBJ2-7): DAGVTQSPTHLIKTRGQQVTLRCSPISGHKSVSWYQQVLGQGPQFIFQYYEKEERGRGNFPDRFSARQFPNYSSELNVNALLLGDSALYLCASSWTSGIGNEQYFGPGTRLTVT.

V gene TRBV6-5 combines with J gene TRBJ2-1; the D gene is possibly TRBD1 (5 bases). This CDR3 region has 12 residues. V gave up 5 bases and J gave up 6 bases, with 8 bases separating them. The germline V gene has CDR1 MNHEY and CDR2 SVGAGI. The DNA for the CDR3 is TGTGCCAGCAGTACAAGGGGCAATGAGCAGTTCTTC. Translation: CASSTRGNEQFF.

The chain uses TRBV28 and TRBJ1-2, with TRBD1 identical over 9 bases. CDR3 size: 14 residues. The V gene's germline CDR1 is MDHEN and CDR2 SYDVKM. J gave up 2 bases and V 3 bases, and 1 base lay outside the gene matches. DNA of the CDR3: TGTGCCAGCAGTTTCGGGACAGGGAACTATGGCTACACCTTC. Protein sequence: CASSFGTGNYGYTF.

This clone was recorded once. This chain joins TRBV13 and TRBJ2-7; weak D call: TRBD1 (5 bases). This CDR3 has 15 amino acids. Germline CDR1 reads PRHDT; CDR2 reads FYEKMQ (reference sequence). The V end was cut by 1 base, the J end by 5 bases, with 15 bases between. CDR3 loop: CASSLEGKGYDEQYF. The CDR3 region has the DNA TGTGCCAGCAGCTTAGAGGGGAAGGGCTACGACGAGCAGTACTTC.